This TCR beta chain is from a study of blood T cell repertoires in COVID-19. Study summary: Samples taken during acute and convalescent COVID-19 were collected in the United States, Italy and Spain. From T cells, B-cell-depleted T cells, or PBMCs came the material, which was cDNA or gDNA.

Authors' methods: Amplification with reference gene primers provided the estimates of nucleated cell counts. The data were produced by immunoSEQ multiplex PCR, yet TCRdb's version contains in-frame clones alone and is incomplete. V and J calls and clone size are given by that table; D and trimming were obtained from the DNA. The sample carries under 130,000 clones, 85% recorded once. Trimming removed 2 bases from V and 9 bases from J, with 13 bases in between. The germline gives CDR1 LGHDT, CDR2 YNNKEL (reference sequence). The CDR3 runs to 13 residues. This TCR was recovered from a man between 50 and 59 years old with acute or convalescent COVID-19. V and J are TRBV3-1 (or the pseudogene TRBV3-2) and TRBJ1-1; no definite D call. What was sequenced was peripheral blood. CDR3 sequence (DNA): TGTGCCAGCAGCCAAATGAGGGTGGGCCAAGCTTTCTTT. The encoded protein is CASSQMRVGQAFF.